The rows below give T cell receptor beta chains drawn from one sample of a study of blood T cell repertoires in COVID-19. The data were produced by immunoSEQ multiplex PCR, yet TCRdb's version contains in-frame clones alone and is incomplete. The sample includes more than 200,000 clones, 70% to 90% of them seen just once. Source material: peripheral blood. The source of these receptors is a woman in her sixties with COVID-19, enrolled during active disease. The CDR3 runs from the conserved cysteine through the conserved F or W. A D gene is named only where the DNA matches it firmly. Size is omitted from some rows. Given values are once, few, many or a class for expanded clones.

>NA|NA|TRBV9|TRBJ2-6
CASSVTYGANVLTF
TGTGCCAGCAGCGTTACTTATGGGGCCAACGTCCTGACTTTC
>TRBD1|NA|TRBV9|TRBJ2-3
CASSVDGQGMNTQYF
TGTGCCAGCAGCGTAGACGGACAGGGTATGAATACGCAGTATTTT
>NA|few|TRBV7-2|TRBJ1-4
CASSRQFSEVTEKLFF
TGTGCCAGCAGTCGACAGTTTTCTGAGGTTACTGAAAAACTGTTTTTT
>NA|NA|TRBV27|TRBJ2-5
CASSSFETQYF
TGTGCCAGCAGTTCATTTGAGACCCAGTACTTC
>NA|NA|TRBV5-6|TRBJ1-5
CASSTGLSGQPQHF
TGTGCCAGCAGCACTGGCCTCTCGGGGCAGCCCCAGCATTTT
>TRBD1|NA|TRBV12-5|TRBJ2-1
CASGLGQGALNEQFF
TGTGCTAGTGGTTTGGGGCAGGGGGCGCTTAATGAGCAGTTCTTC
>NA|NA|TRBV4-3|TRBJ1-2
CASSQESGLHYGYTF
TGCGCCAGCAGCCAAGAGTCAGGGCTTCACTATGGCTACACCTTC
>TRBD1|NA|TRBV19|TRBJ2-5
CASSIEGQGCRETQYF
TGTGCCAGTAGTATAGAGGGACAGGGGTGTCGGGAGACCCAGTACTTC
>NA|NA|TRBV28|TRBJ1-2
CASSLGLGSNYGYTF
TGTGCCAGCAGCTTGGGCCTTGGGTCTAACTATGGCTACACCTTC
>NA|few|TRBV3-1/TRBV3-2|TRBJ1-5
CASSQDRRQPQHF
TGTGCCAGCAGCCAAGATAGGAGGCAGCCCCAGCATTTT
>NA|NA|TRBV7-6|TRBJ2-3
CASSLVGAADTQYF
TGTGCCAGCAGCTTAGTGGGGGCCGCGGATACGCAGTATTTT
>NA|NA|TRBV28|TRBJ2-5
CASSLSGTRETQYF
TGTGCCAGCAGTTTATCAGGTACAAGGGAGACCCAGTACTTC
>TRBD1|NA|TRBV14|TRBJ1-3
CASSQVGTGHSGNTIYF
TGTGCCAGCAGCCAAGTTGGGACAGGCCACTCTGGAAACACCATATATTTT
>TRBD2|NA|TRBV11-3|TRBJ2-3
CASSSGLAGRTDTQYF
TGTGCCAGCAGCTCTGGACTAGCGGGTAGAACAGATACGCAGTATTTT
>NA|NA|TRBV12-3/TRBV12-4|TRBJ1-5
CASGTGRPQHF
TGTGCCAGCGGAACGGGGAGGCCCCAGCATTTT
>NA|NA|TRBV4-3|TRBJ2-3
CASSQGSGGGSTDTQYF
TGCGCCAGCAGCCAAGGTTCCGGCGGCGGGAGCACAGATACGCAGTATTTT
>NA|few|TRBV7-8|TRBJ1-5
CASSLAHRRSSSNQPQHF
TGTGCCAGCAGCTTAGCGCACAGAAGGTCCTCCAGCAATCAGCCCCAGCATTTT
>NA|NA|TRBV9|TRBJ2-3
CASSPALGGTQYF
TGTGCCAGCAGCCCGGCGTTAGGCGGGACGCAGTATTTT
>NA|NA|TRBV30|TRBJ1-3
CALDGGTDPGNTIYF
TGTGCCTTGGACGGCGGGACTGACCCTGGGAACACCATATATTTT
>NA|NA|TRBV30|TRBJ2-7
CAWSAQGNEQYF
TGTGCCTGGAGTGCACAGGGAAACGAGCAGTACTTC
>NA|NA|TRBV29-1|TRBJ1-3
CSVTGFSSGNTIYF
TGCAGCGTGACAGGCTTCTCGTCCGGAAACACCATATATTTT
>NA|NA|TRBV6-1|TRBJ1-5
CASSETTLLHQPQHF
TGTGCCAGCAGTGAAACGACTCTTTTACATCAGCCCCAGCATTTT
>TRBD2|once|TRBV29-1|TRBJ2-2
CSVASGRGGTGELFF
TGCAGCGTCGCTAGCGGGAGGGGTGGCACCGGGGAGCTGTTTTTT
>TRBD2|NA|TRBV9|TRBJ2-7
CASSVGASGSLYEQYF
TGTGCCAGCAGCGTAGGGGCTAGCGGGAGTTTGTACGAGCAGTACTTC
>TRBD1|NA|TRBV30|TRBJ1-2
CAWRRGTGGLGYGYTF
TGTGCCTGGAGGAGGGGGACAGGGGGGCTCGGCTATGGCTACACCTTC
>TRBD2|NA|TRBV6-5|TRBJ2-1
CASTRTSGTVAQFF
TGTGCCAGCACTCGGACTAGCGGGACAGTCGCTCAGTTCTTC
>NA|NA|TRBV5-8|TRBJ2-5
CASNFGQYQETQYF
TGTGCCAGCAACTTCGGACAGTACCAAGAGACCCAGTACTTC
>TRBD1|once|TRBV24-1|TRBJ2-3
CATSDPLPPDRETDTQYF
TGTGCCACCAGTGACCCTTTACCGCCGGACAGGGAGACAGATACGCAGTATTTT
>NA|NA|TRBV7-2|TRBJ1-2
CASSLVLGSGYTF
TGTGCCAGCAGCTTAGTTCTTGGGAGCGGCTACACCTTC